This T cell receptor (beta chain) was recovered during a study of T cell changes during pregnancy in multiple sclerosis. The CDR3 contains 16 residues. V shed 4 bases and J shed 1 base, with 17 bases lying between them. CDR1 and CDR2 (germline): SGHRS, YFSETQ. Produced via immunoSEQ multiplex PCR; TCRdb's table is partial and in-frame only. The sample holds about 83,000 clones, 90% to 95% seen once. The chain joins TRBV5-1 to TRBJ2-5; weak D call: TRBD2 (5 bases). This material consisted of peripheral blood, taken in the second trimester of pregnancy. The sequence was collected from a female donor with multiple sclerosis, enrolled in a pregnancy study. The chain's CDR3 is CASSPGGWVAQETQYF. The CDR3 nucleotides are TGCGCCAGCAGCCCGGGCGGGTGGGTCGCCCAAGAGACCCAGTACTTC.